A single TCR beta chain is shown here with its context. The antigen is not known. Before the COVID-19 pandemic, during about 2010-2018, CD4+ T cells were taken from unexposed donors. Isolation of CD4+ T cells took place after approximately eleven days in culture. Cultures held more than 1.5 million PBMCs per well with approximately 10 IU/ml IL-2. The sample belongs to a study of CD4 T cells in relation to SARS-CoV-2 and coronaviruses. The repertoire was sequenced with immunoSEQ multiplex PCR; TCRdb's copy has only in-frame clones and lacks some. The sample holds 20,000 to 25,000 clones; roughly 66% are singletons and the top ten take about 10%. The source of this sequence is a human donor in good health. The sequenced material came from CD4+ T cells from PBMCs, cultured in vitro.

CDR3 coding DNA: TGTGCCAGCAGTTGGACAGGGGGCAGTTCACCCCTCCACTTT. Its translation is CASSWTGGSSPLHF. The chain couples TRBV6-5 to TRBJ1-6; TRBD1 agrees at 11 bases. Germline V gene sequence: CDR1 MNHEY, CDR2 SVGAGI. CDR3 length equals 14 residues. J was trimmed by 9 bases and V by 4 bases; bases with no gene match: 2.